This TCR beta chain was obtained from a study of CD8+ T cells in alopecia areata. Overall study: Each day, treated patients took oral tofacitinib twice, at 5 to 10 mg per dose. Patients in the study were on tofacitinib for 6 to 18 months, then off it for 6 months.

Whole-study results and caveats: Shared TCR sequences were less clear between patients than in mice, possibly partly from HLA diversity. Relative to normal scalp, lesional scalp, especially alopecia totalis/universalis, showed higher clonality.

Individuals with alopecia areata gave both lesional scalp punch biopsies and peripheral blood for collection. cDNA serving as the sequencing template came from extracted, reverse transcribed RNA. Sequencing used immunoSEQ multiplex PCR; TCRdb keeps in-frame clones, though not all of them. The data show under 20,000 clones, about 70% seen once. On this clone itself: The antigen remains undetermined.

In germline, CDR1 is SEHNR, CDR2 FQNEAQ (reference sequence). With 5 bases removed from V and 5 bases from J, the gap between germline ends came to 9 bases. The CDR3 is 12 amino acids. The chain recombines TRBV7-9 with TRBJ1-2; no definite D call. The receptor's source is a human donor with alopecia areata. The sequencing here drew on skin, taken at week 0. The CDR3 protein is CASSTSSYGYTF. The CDR3 nucleotides are TGTGCCAGCAGCACCTCGTCATATGGCTACACCTTC.